This TCR beta chain derives from a study of cytomegalovirus exposure and HLA in healthy donors. On the study more broadly: A previous analysis identified about 110 million unique TCR beta sequences derived from some 170 million T cells.

The CDR3 length is 15 residues. CDR1 is LNHDA and CDR2 is SQIVND in the germline V gene (reference sequence). V lost 3 bases and J 2 bases, leaving 12 bases between the germline ends. In nominal health when sampled, donors likely had unrecorded immune exposures nonetheless. PCR primers comprised 60 Vbeta and 13 Jbeta primers. Generated by immunoSEQ multiplex PCR, the TCRdb table keeps only in-frame clones and is missing some. The sample has around 100,000 clones, 83% seen once. Findings and caveats of the study: In a later analysis, donors in an Asian-associated ancestry cluster reportedly had fewer N-insertions in productive TCRs than the cohort mean. A later analysis reported that several of the most significant clusters appeared to be linked to common viral pathogens, among them Epstein-Barr virus.

This clone has just a few counts. What it binds is not known. The source is a man aged 35-49 years in good health and CMV-seronegative. The chain recombines TRBV19 with TRBJ2-3, with a tentative D call TRBD1 (5 bases). Source material: PBMCs. Here the CDR3 reads CASSIRQGDTDTQYF. The CDR3 bases are TGTGCCAGTAGTATTCGCCAGGGCGACACAGATACGCAGTATTTT.